This entry describes one T cell receptor (beta chain). These data come from a study of monozygotic twins with inflammatory bowel disease. Blood, 2.5 to 3 ml, was drawn per donor. UMIs containing a 6-nucleotide sample barcode were added via template switching. From the 5' RACE reads, TCRdb lists one entry per CDR3 protein and no DNA. The sample data list around 190,000 distinct CDR3 sequences. Sample: blood. This TCR came from a human donor with ulcerative colitis or Crohn's disease, or a healthy co-twin of an affected twin (not recorded which).

CDR3 residues: CASSATQGITEAFF. The chain links TRBV7-9 to TRBJ1-1; TCRdb names TRBD1, which stays unverified in the absence of DNA. There are 14 residues in the CDR3. The germline gives CDR1 SEHNR, CDR2 FQNEAQ (reference sequence).